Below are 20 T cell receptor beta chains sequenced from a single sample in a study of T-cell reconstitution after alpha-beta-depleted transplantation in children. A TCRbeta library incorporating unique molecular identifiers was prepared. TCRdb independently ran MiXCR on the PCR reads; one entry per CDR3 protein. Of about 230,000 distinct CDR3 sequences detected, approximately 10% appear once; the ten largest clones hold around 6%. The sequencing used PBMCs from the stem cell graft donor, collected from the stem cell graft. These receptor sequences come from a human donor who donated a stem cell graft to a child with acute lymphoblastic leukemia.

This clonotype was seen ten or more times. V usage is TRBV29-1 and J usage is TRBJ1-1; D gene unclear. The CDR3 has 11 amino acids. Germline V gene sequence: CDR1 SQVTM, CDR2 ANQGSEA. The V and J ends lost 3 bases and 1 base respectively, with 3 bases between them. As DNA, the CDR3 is TGCAGCGTTGATGGGAACACTGAAGCTTTCTTT. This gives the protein CSVDGNTEAFF.

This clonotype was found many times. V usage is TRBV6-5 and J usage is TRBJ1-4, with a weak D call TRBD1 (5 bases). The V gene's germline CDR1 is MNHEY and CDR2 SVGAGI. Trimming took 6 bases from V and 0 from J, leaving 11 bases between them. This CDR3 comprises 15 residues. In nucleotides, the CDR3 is TGTGCCAGCAGAAGGGGTGTAACAACTAATGAAAAACTGTTTTTT. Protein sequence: CASRRGVTTNEKLFF.

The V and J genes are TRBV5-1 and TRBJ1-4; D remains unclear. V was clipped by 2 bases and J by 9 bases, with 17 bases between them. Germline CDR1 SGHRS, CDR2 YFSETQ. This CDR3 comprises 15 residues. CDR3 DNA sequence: TGCGCCAGCAGCTTACATCTGATTGCCAATCAAAAACTGTTTTTT. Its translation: CASSLHLIANQKLFF. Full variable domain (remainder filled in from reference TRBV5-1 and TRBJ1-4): KAGVTQTPRYLIKTRGQQVTLSCSPISGHRSVSWYQQTPGQGLQFLFEYFSETQRNKGNFPGRFSGRQFSNSRSEMNVSTLELGDSALYLCASSLHLIANQKLFFGSGTQLSVL.

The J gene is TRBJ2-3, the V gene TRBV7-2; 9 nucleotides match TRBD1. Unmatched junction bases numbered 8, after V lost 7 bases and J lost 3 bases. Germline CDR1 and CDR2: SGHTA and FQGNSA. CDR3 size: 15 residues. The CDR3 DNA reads TGTGCCAGCACCTCGACAGGGGGTGGGACAGATACGCAGTATTTT. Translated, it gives CASTSTGGGTDTQYF.

The CDR3 DNA reads TGCGCCAGCAGTGACGTATATCGAGGGGATACGCAGTATTTT. Protein sequence: CASSDVYRGDTQYF. J is TRBJ2-3 and V is TRBV10-2, with D possibly matching TRBD2 (5 bases). CDR3 length: 14 amino acids. Trimming took 3 bases from V and 6 from J, leaving 13 bases between them. The germline gives CDR1 WSHSY, CDR2 SAAADI.

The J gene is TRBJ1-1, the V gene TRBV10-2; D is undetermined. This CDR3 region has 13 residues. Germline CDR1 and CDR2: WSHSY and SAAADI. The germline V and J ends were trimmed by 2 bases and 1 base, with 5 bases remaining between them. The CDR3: CASSEVGNTEAFF. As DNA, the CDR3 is TGCGCCAGCAGTGAGGTTGGGAACACTGAAGCTTTCTTT.

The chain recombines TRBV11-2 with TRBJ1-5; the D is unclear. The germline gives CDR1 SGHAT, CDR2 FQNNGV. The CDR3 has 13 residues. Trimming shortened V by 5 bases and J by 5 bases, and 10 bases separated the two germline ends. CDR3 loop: CASSIGSYQPQHF. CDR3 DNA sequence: TGTGCCAGCAGCATAGGGTCGTATCAGCCCCAGCATTTT.

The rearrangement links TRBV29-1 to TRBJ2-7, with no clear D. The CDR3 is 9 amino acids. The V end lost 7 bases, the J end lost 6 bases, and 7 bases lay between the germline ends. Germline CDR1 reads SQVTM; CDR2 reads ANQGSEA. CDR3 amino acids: CSDAGEQYF. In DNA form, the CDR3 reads TGCAGCGACGCAGGCGAGCAGTACTTC.

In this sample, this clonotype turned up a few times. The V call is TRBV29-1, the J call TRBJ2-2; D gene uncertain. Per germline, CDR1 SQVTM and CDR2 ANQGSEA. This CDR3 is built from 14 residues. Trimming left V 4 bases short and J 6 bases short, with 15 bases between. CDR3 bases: TGCAGCGTTGTTATCTCGAAGGTCGCCGGGGAGCTGTTTTTT. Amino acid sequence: CSVVISKVAGELFF.

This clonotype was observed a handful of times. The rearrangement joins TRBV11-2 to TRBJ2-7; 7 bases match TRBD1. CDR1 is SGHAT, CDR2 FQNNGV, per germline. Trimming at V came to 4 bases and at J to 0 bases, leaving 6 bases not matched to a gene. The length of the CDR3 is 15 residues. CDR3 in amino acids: CASSSGTALSYEQYF. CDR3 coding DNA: TGTGCCAGCAGCTCCGGGACAGCCCTCTCCTACGAGCAGTACTTC.

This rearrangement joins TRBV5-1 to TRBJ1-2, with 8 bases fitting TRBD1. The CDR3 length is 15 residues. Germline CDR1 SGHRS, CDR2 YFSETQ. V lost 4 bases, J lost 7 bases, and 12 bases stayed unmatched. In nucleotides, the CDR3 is TGCGCCAGCAGCCCGGAGGTCAGGGGGCAAGGTGGCTACACCTTC. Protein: CASSPEVRGQGGYTF.

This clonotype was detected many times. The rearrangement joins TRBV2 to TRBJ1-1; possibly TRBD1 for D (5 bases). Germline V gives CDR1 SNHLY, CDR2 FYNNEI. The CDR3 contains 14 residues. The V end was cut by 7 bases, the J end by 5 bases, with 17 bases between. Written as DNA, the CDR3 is TGTGCCAGCATAGCTGACAGAGCGGGTACTGAAGCTTTCTTT. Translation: CASIADRAGTEAFF. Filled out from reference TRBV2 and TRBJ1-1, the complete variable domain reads EPEVTQTPSHQVTQMGQEVILRCVPISNHLYFYWYRQILGQKVEFLVSFYNNEISEKSEIFDDQFSVERPDGSNFTLKIRSTKLEDSAMYFCASIADRAGTEAFFGQGTRLTVV.

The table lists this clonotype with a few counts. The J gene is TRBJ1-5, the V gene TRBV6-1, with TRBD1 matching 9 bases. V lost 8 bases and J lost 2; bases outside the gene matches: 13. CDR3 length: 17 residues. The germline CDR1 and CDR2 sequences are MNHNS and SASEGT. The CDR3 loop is CASSDRGLSPGNQPQHF. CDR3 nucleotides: TGTGCCAGCTCGGACAGGGGATTGTCACCAGGCAATCAGCCCCAGCATTTT.

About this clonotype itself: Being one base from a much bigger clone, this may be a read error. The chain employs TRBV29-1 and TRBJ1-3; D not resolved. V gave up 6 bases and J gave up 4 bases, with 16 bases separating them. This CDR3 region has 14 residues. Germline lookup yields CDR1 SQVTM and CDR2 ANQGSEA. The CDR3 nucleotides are TGCAGCGTACAATCGGGGAGGAAGGGAAACACCATATATTTT. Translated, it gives CSVQSGRKGNTIYF.

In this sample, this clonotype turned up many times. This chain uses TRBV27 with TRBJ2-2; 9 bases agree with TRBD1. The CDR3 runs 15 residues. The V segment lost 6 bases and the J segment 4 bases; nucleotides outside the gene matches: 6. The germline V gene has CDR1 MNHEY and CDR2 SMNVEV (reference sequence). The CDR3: CASRIGDRVTGELFF. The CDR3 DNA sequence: TGTGCCAGCAGAATTGGGGACAGGGTCACCGGGGAGCTGTTTTTT.

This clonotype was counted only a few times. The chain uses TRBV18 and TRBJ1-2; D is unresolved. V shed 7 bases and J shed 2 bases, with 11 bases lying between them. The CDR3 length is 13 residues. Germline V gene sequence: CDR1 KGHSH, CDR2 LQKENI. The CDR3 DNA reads TGTGCCAGCTTTCTAGAAGGGAACTATGGCTACACCTTC. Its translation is CASFLEGNYGYTF. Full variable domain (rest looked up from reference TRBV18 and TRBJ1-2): NAGVMQNPRHLVRRRGQEARLRCSPMKGHSHVYWYRQLPEEGLKFMVYLQKENIIDESGMPKERFSAEFPKEGPSILRIQQVVRGDSAAYFCASFLEGNYGYTFGSGTRLTVV.

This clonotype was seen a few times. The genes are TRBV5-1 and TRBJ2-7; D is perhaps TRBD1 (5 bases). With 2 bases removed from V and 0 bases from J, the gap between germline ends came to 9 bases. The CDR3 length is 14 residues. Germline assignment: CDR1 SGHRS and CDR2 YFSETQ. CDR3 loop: CASSLQEFSYEQYF. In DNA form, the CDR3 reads TGCGCCAGCAGCTTACAGGAGTTCTCCTACGAGCAGTACTTC.

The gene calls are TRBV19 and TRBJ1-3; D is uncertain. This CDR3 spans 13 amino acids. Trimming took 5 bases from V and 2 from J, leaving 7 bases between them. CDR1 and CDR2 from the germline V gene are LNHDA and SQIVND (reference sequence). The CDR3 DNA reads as TGTGCCAGTAGTCCGGAGACTGGAAACACCATATATTTT. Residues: CASSPETGNTIYF.

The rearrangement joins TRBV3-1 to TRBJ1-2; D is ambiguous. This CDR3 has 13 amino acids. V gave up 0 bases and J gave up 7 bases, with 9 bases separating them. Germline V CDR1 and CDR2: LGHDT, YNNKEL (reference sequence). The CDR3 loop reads CASSQDDWVGYTF. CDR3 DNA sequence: TGTGCCAGCAGCCAAGACGATTGGGTTGGCTACACCTTC.

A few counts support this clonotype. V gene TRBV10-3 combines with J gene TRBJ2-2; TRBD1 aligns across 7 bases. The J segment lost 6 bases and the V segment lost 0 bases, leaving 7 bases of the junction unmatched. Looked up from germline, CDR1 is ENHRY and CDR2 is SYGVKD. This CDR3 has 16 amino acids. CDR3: CAISESEYRGAGELFF. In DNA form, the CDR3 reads TGTGCCATCAGTGAGTCAGAGTACAGGGGAGCCGGGGAGCTGTTTTTT.